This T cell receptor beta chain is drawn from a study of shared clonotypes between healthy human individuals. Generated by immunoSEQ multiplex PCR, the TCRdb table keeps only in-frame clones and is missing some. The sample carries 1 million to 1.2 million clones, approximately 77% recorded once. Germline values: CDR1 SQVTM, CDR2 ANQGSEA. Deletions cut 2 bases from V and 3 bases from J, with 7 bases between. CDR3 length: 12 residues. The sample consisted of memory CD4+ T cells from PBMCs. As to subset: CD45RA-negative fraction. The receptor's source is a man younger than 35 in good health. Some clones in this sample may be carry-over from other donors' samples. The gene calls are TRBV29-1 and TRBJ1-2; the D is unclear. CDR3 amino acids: CSVEIGDYGYTF. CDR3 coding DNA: TGCAGCGTTGAAATCGGAGACTATGGCTACACCTTC.